Listed below are T cell receptor beta chains from one sample, sequenced in a study of CD8 T cells in ankylosing spondylitis. TCRdb reprocessed the 5' RACE reads via MiXCR and lists one record per CDR3 protein. This table has some 350,000 distinct CDR3 sequences, about 14% appearing once. What was sequenced was blood, either unsorted or a sorted T cell fraction (not recorded which). Receptors were obtained from a male donor with ankylosing spondylitis or in good health (not recorded which). The CDR3 runs from the conserved cysteine through the conserved F or W. The order of the fields is J gene, clone size, V gene, D gene, CDR3 DNA, CDR3 protein. D genes are given only for firm matches. Size is stated for part of the rows, as once, few or many counts, or as a class when the clone is expanded.

TRBJ2-1	few	TRBV4-1	-	TGCGCCAGCAGCCAAATTCAGGACCGGATTAACAATGAGCAGTTCTTC	CASSQIQDRINNEQFF
TRBJ2-5	-	TRBV15	-	TGTGCCACCAGCAGAGGTCGACTCTTCCAAGAGACCCAGTACTTC	CATSRGRLFQETQYF
TRBJ2-1	few	TRBV12-3/TRBV12-4	TRBD2	TGTGCCAGCAGGGTGACTAGCGGGGTATCCTACAATGAGCAGTTCTTC	CASRVTSGVSYNEQFF
TRBJ2-1	-	TRBV4-1	TRBD2	TGCGCCAGCAGCCTTCCACGTGGGGTAGCGGGACGGGGTGAGCAGTTCTTC	CASSLPRGVAGRGEQFF
TRBJ1-2	few	TRBV7-9	TRBD1	TGTGCCAGCAGCTCGACCTGGGACAGTAGCTATGGCTACACCTTC	CASSSTWDSSYGYTF
TRBJ2-1	-	TRBV30	TRBD2	TGTGCCTGGTCGGGGGGACGGGCCTACAATGAGCAGTTCTTC	CAWSGGRAYNEQFF
TRBJ2-1	-	TRBV5-1	TRBD2	TGCGCCAGCAGCAGCGGGACTAGCGGGGCCTACAATGAGCAGTTCTTC	CASSSGTSGAYNEQFF
TRBJ2-7	-	TRBV5-1	TRBD1	TGCGCCAGCAGTCCCGGGACAGACTCAGGACGGTACTTC	CASSPGTDSGRYF
TRBJ2-3	few	TRBV20-1	-	TGCAGTGCTAGTGCTAGCGAGTACACAGATACGCAGTATTTT	CSASASEYTDTQYF
TRBJ1-6	-	TRBV7-8	-	TGTGCCAGCAGCTTAGGCGGGTGGCGCTCCTATAATTCACCCCTCCACTTT	CASSLGGWRSYNSPLHF
TRBJ1-5	few	TRBV5-1	-	TGCGCCAGCAGCTTTACGCCGTTGGGGGAAGAAAATCAGCCCCAGCATTTT	CASSFTPLGEENQPQHF
TRBJ2-3	-	TRBV20-1	-	TGCAGTGCTAGCCCTAGGGGGGGTCTGCGAGAGACGCAGTATTTT	CSASPRGGLRETQYF
TRBJ2-7	-	TRBV28	-	TGTGCCAGCAGTCCCCTGGTTCGCGAGCAGTACTTC	CASSPLVREQYF
TRBJ2-7	-	TRBV6-1	-	TGTGCCAGCAGTGCCCGATGGGACGAGCAGTACTTC	CASSARWDEQYF
TRBJ1-2	-	TRBV12-3/TRBV12-4	TRBD1	TGTGCCAGCAGTTTAGGGGACAGGACTTTTAACTATGGCTACACCTTC	CASSLGDRTFNYGYTF
TRBJ2-1	-	TRBV19	-	TGTGCCAGTAGTATAGGGACCCCCGGTGAGCAGTTCTTC	CASSIGTPGEQFF
TRBJ2-2	few	TRBV5-1	-	TGCGCCAGCAGCTCCTTGATTACTAGCGGAGGAAGGGGGCACGGGGAGCTGTTTTTT	CASSSLITSGGRGHGELFF
TRBJ2-3	-	TRBV5-1	TRBD1	TGCGCCAGCAGCTCGGGACAGGGACGAGATACGCAGTATTTT	CASSSGQGRDTQYF
TRBJ2-4	-	TRBV5-1	-	TGCGCCAGCAGCTTGGCACAGGAAAACATTCAGTACTTC	CASSLAQENIQYF
TRBJ1-2	few	TRBV7-9	-	TGTGCCCAAGGTCCGGGAGGAGGAGGCTACACCTTC	CAQGPGGGGYTF
TRBJ2-2	many	TRBV12-3/TRBV12-4	-	TGTGCCAGCAGCCAAATCCCTCGGCTGTTTTTT	CASSQIPRLFF